A single sample gave rise to the 8 T cell receptor beta chains below, sequenced in a study of blood T cells in healthy people across ages. Then a second PCR, running roughly 6 to 12 cycles, was carried out with a sample-barcoded 5' primer and a J-beta primer mix. TCRdb analysed the 5' RACE reads with MiXCR anew, one entry per CDR3 protein. The sample has about 280,000 distinct CDR3 sequences; about 25% are singletons. Input material: blood. The receptors stem from a woman between 70 and 85 years old in good health.

The J gene is TRBJ2-5, the V gene TRBV3-1; TRBD1 agrees at 8 bases. The DNA end is a closer match to TRBJ2-1, so the J assignment may be wrong. CDR3 length equals 14 residues. Germline CDR1 reads LGHDT; CDR2 reads YNNKEL (reference sequence). CDR3 protein: CASSHLDRGNEQFF. In nucleotides, the CDR3 is TGTGCCAGCAGCCACCTTGACAGGGGCAATGAGCAGTTCTTC.

This clonotype was seen a few times. CDR3 in DNA: TGTGCCAGCAGTTTCGGGTCAGGTTGGTACGAGCAGTACTTC. This codes for CASSFGSGWYEQYF. The J gene is TRBJ2-7, the V gene TRBV6-6, with no clear D. The CDR3 is made up of 14 amino acids. V was shortened by 4 bases and J by 4 bases, with 14 bases between the two germline ends. The germline CDR1 and CDR2 sequences are MNHNY and SVGAGI (reference sequence).

This clonotype turned up a few times. The chain couples TRBV5-1 to TRBJ2-7, with 10 bases lining up with TRBD1. The CDR3 totals 11 residues. Germline CDR1 and CDR2: SGHRS and YFSETQ. Trimming cost V 10 bases and J 11 bases; bases outside gene matches: 9. The CDR3 DNA reads as TGCGCCTCGAGGGGACAGGGGAGTGAGTACTTC. Protein: CASRGQGSEYF.

This clonotype was counted between two and nine times. The CDR3 loop reads CASSSTGADTQYF. In DNA form, the CDR3 reads TGTGCCAGCAGCTCGACAGGGGCAGATACGCAGTATTTT. The rearrangement uses TRBV7-2 and TRBJ2-3; 8 nucleotides align to TRBD1. The germline CDR1 and CDR2 sequences are SGHTA and FQGNSA. This CDR3 comprises 13 residues. The V and J ends lost 4 bases and 4 bases, in that order; junction bases with no gene match: 1.

This clonotype occurred many times. The J gene is TRBJ1-4, the V gene TRBV7-2; D is undetermined. This CDR3 has 17 amino acids. Germline lookup yields CDR1 SGHTA and CDR2 FQGNSA. The V end lost 3 bases, the J end lost 2 bases, and 16 bases lay between the germline ends. CDR3 residues: CASSLRPVSGTNEKLFF. DNA of the CDR3: TGTGCCAGCAGCTTGAGGCCCGTCAGTGGCACTAATGAAAAACTGTTTTTT. Looking up the rest from reference TRBV7-2 and TRBJ1-4 gives the full variable domain: GAGVSQSPSNKVTEKGKDVELRCDPISGHTALYWYRQSLGQGLEFLIYFQGNSAPDKSGLPSDRFSAERTGGSVSTLTIQRTQQEDSAVYLCASSLRPVSGTNEKLFFGSGTQLSVL.

At least ten counts were recorded for this clonotype. The CDR3 spells CSVEEKGGRTAYEQYF. The DNA for the CDR3 is TGCAGCGTTGAAGAAAAGGGCGGGAGGACCGCCTACGAGCAGTACTTC. The chain uses TRBV29-1 and TRBJ2-7; 8 bases match TRBD2. V lost 0 bases to trimming and J lost 2 bases; unmatched junction nucleotides: 9. CDR3 length equals 16 residues. Germline loops: CDR1 SQVTM, CDR2 ANQGSEA.

The gene calls are TRBV29-1 and TRBJ2-1, with 11 bases matching TRBD2. This CDR3 comprises 16 residues. The ends lost 1 base at V and 0 bases at J; junction bases unmatched: 2. In germline, CDR1 is SQVTM, CDR2 ANQGSEA. The CDR3 spells CSVEVGTSGSYNEQFF. The DNA for the CDR3 is TGCAGCGTTGAAGTAGGGACTAGCGGCTCCTACAATGAGCAGTTCTTC.

The table lists this clonotype with a few counts. The chain links TRBV28 to TRBJ2-4, with D possibly matching TRBD2 (6 bases). This CDR3 is built from 13 residues. The ends were cut back, 3 bases at V and 8 bases at J, with 11 bases in the middle. Germline-derived CDR1 and CDR2 are MDHEN and SYDVKM. CDR3 protein: CASSFVSGDIQYF. The CDR3 coding sequence is TGTGCCAGCAGTTTCGTTAGCGGAGACATTCAGTACTTC.